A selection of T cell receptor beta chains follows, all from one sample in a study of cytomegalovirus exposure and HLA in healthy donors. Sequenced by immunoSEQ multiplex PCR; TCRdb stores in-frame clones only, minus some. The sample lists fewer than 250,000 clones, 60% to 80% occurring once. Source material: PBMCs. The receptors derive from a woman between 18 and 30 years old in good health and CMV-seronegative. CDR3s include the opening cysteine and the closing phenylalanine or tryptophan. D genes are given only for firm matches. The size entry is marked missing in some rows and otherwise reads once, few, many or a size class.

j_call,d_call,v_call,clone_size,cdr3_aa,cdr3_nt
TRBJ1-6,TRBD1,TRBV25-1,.,CASNRGGRLHF,TGTGCCAGCAACAGGGGAGGACGCCTCCACTTT
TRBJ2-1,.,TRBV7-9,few,CASSLGGPAGFF,TGTGCCAGCAGCTTAGGCGGGCCGGCGGGGTTCTTC
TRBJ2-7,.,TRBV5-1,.,CASSFTGNSYEQYF,TGCGCCAGCAGCTTTACAGGGAACTCCTACGAGCAGTACTTC
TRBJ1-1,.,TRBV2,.,CASRANTEAFF,TGTGCCAGCAGGGCCAACACTGAAGCTTTCTTT
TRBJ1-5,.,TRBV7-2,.,CASSLGGPGQPQHF,TGTGCCAGCAGCTTAGGAGGGCCGGGCCAGCCCCAGCATTTT
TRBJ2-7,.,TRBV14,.,CASSQGTVPYEQYF,TGTGCCAGCAGCCAAGGGACAGTCCCCTACGAGCAGTACTTC
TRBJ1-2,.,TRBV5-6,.,CASIHTTGDRSYTF,TGTGCCAGCATCCACACCACGGGGGATCGTAGCTACACCTTC
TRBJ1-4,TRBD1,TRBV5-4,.,CASSPGQATTNEKLFF,TGTGCCAGCAGTCCGGGACAGGCTACAACTAATGAAAAACTGTTTTTT
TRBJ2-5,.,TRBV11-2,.,CASSVRDSLYQETQYF,TGTGCCAGCAGCGTGCGGGACAGCTTGTACCAAGAGACCCAGTACTTC
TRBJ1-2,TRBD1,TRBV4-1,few,CASSQERGGVYGYTF,TGCGCCAGCAGCCAAGAACGAGGGGGCGTCTATGGCTACACCTTC
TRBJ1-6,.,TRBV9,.,CASSVGGPTLRTNNSPLHF,TGTGCCAGCAGCGTAGGTGGACCCACCTTACGGACTAATAATTCACCCCTCCACTTT
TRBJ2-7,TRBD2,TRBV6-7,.,CATPGSGKYEQYF,TGTGCCACCCCGGGTAGCGGGAAGTACGAGCAGTACTTC
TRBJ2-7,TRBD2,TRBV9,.,CASSSSGRAYEQYF,TGTGCCAGCAGTTCCAGCGGGAGGGCCTACGAGCAGTACTTC
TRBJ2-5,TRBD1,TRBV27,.,CASSFDRVSETQYF,TGTGCCAGCAGTTTTGACAGGGTTTCGGAGACCCAGTACTTC
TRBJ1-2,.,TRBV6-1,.,CASSEDPTDHGYTF,TGTGCCAGCAGTGAAGACCCGACAGACCATGGCTACACCTTC
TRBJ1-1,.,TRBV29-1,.,CSVAENTEAFF,TGCAGCGTGGCAGAGAACACTGAAGCTTTCTTT
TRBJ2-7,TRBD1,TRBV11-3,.,CASSDRDRGSEQYF,TGTGCCAGCAGCGACCGGGACAGGGGATCCGAGCAGTACTTC
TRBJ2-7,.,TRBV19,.,CATGDRSYEQYF,TGTGCTACCGGAGACAGGTCCTACGAGCAGTACTTC
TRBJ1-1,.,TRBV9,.,CASSVEGKVTEAFF,TGTGCCAGCAGCGTAGAGGGGAAGGTCACTGAAGCTTTCTTT
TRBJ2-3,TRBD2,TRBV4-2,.,CASRRTSGADTDTQYF,TGTGCCAGCCGGAGGACTAGCGGGGCCGACACAGATACGCAGTATTTT
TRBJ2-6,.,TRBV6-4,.,CASSDGHSGANVLTF,TGTGCCAGCAGTGATGGCCACTCTGGGGCCAACGTCCTGACTTTC
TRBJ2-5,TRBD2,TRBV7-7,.,CASSLGGREGGETQYF,TGTGCCAGCAGCTTAGGAGGGAGGGAGGGCGGGGAGACCCAGTACTTC
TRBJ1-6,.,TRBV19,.,CASSLDRYYNSPLHF,TGTGCCAGTAGCCTCGACAGATACTATAATTCACCCCTCCACTTT
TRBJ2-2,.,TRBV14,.,CASSPYYTGELFF,TGTGCCAGCAGCCCCTATTACACCGGGGAGCTGTTTTTT
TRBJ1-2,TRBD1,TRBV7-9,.,CASSPIGGRGTFYGYTF,TGTGCCAGCAGCCCTATCGGGGGCAGGGGGACCTTCTATGGCTACACCTTC
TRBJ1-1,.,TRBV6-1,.,CASSESGGWETEAFF,TGTGCCAGCAGTGAAAGCGGGGGCTGGGAGACTGAAGCTTTCTTT
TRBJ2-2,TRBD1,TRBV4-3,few,CASSQRPGTAGELFF,TGCGCCAGCAGCCAGCGTCCCGGGACAGCGGGGGAGCTGTTTTTT
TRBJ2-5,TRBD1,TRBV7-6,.,CASSLAGQLEGQYF,TGTGCCAGCAGCTTAGCGGGACAGCTCGAAGGGCAGTACTTC
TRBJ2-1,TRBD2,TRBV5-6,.,CASSLDGSGIGEQFF,TGTGCCAGCAGCTTGGACGGTAGCGGGATAGGTGAGCAGTTCTTC
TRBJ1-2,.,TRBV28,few,CASSVAGGLRYGYTF,TGTGCCAGCAGCGTGGCCGGGGGGCTGCGCTATGGCTACACCTTC
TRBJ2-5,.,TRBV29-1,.,CSGGQKQETQYF,TGCAGCGGGGGACAAAAACAAGAGACCCAGTACTTC
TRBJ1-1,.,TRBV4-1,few,CASSRPGVGTEAFF,TGCGCCAGCAGTCGACCAGGGGTGGGCACTGAAGCTTTCTTT
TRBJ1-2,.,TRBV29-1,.,CSPRRRGGRFNYGYTF,TGCAGCCCAAGGAGGAGAGGCGGCCGTTTTAACTATGGCTACACCTTC
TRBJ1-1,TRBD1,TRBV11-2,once,CASSSGQVMNTEAFF,TGTGCCAGCAGCTCCGGACAGGTCATGAACACTGAAGCTTTCTTT
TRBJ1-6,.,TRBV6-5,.,CASTRQAHSPLHF,TGTGCCAGCACCCGCCAGGCGCATTCACCCCTCCACTTT
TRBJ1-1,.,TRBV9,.,CASSVSGAVTEAFF,TGTGCCAGCAGCGTATCAGGGGCGGTCACTGAAGCTTTCTTT
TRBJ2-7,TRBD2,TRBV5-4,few,CASSLAETSGYEQYF,TGTGCCAGCAGCTTGGCCGAGACTAGCGGCTACGAGCAGTACTTC
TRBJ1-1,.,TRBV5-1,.,CASSLGVWNTEAFF,TGCGCCAGCAGCTTGGGAGTATGGAACACTGAAGCTTTCTTT
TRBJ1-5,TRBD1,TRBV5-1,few,CASSSGQGEGQPQHF,TGCGCCAGCAGCTCGGGACAGGGGGAGGGTCAGCCCCAGCATTTT
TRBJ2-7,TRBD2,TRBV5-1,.,CASSLVPSGDSYEQYF,TGCGCCAGCAGCTTGGTTCCTAGCGGGGACTCCTACGAGCAGTACTTC
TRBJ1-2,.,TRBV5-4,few,CASSLVSGAIRNYGYTF,TGTGCCAGCAGCTTGGTTTCTGGGGCTATCCGTAACTATGGCTACACCTTC
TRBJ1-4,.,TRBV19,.,CASRRAGNEKLFF,TGTGCCAGTAGAAGAGCGGGTAATGAAAAACTGTTTTTT
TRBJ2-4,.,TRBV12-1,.,CASSQSWASGGKLAKNIQYF,TGTGCCAGCAGTCAGAGTTGGGCTAGCGGGGGAAAATTAGCCAAAAACATTCAGTACTTC
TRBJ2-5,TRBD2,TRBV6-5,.,CASRTSSPPETQYF,TGTGCCAGCAGGACTAGCTCCCCTCCGGAGACCCAGTACTTC
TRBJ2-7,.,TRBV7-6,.,CASSLVTQGSYEQYF,TGTGCCAGCAGCTTAGTAACGCAGGGATCCTACGAGCAGTACTTC
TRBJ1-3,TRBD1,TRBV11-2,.,CASSLQGFSGNTIYF,TGTGCCAGCAGCCTACAGGGGTTCTCTGGAAACACCATATATTTT
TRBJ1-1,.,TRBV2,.,CASGGSVNTEAFF,TGTGCCAGCGGAGGATCAGTTAACACTGAAGCTTTCTTT
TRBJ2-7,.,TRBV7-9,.,CASSLLAYGPTYEQYF,TGTGCCAGCAGCTTACTAGCCTACGGACCGACCTACGAGCAGTACTTC
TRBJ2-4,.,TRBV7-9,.,CASSLVLLQGNIQYF,TGTGCCAGCAGCTTAGTCCTCCTCCAGGGAAACATTCAGTACTTC
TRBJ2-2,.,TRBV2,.,CATPSQGTGELFF,TGTGCCACCCCATCCCAGGGCACCGGGGAGCTGTTTTTT
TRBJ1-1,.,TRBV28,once,CASSPPNSMNTEAFF,TGTGCCAGCAGTCCACCTAACAGTATGAACACTGAAGCTTTCTTT
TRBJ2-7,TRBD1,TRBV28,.,CASSFRTGTYEQYF,TGTGCCAGCAGTTTTAGGACAGGAACCTACGAGCAGTACTTC
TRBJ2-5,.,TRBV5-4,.,CASSLKQGSQETQYF,TGTGCCAGCAGCTTGAAACAGGGTAGCCAAGAGACCCAGTACTTC
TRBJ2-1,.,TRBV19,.,CASSMATSYNEQFF,TGTGCCAGTAGTATGGCCACCTCCTACAATGAGCAGTTCTTC
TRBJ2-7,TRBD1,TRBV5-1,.,CASSLGATGGYEQYF,TGCGCCAGCAGCTTGGGAGCTACAGGGGGATACGAGCAGTACTTC
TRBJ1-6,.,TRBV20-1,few,CSARPIGALHF,TGCAGTGCTAGACCTATAGGGGCCCTCCACTTT
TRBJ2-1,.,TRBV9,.,CASATGAYNEQFF,TGTGCCAGCGCGACGGGGGCCTACAATGAGCAGTTCTTC